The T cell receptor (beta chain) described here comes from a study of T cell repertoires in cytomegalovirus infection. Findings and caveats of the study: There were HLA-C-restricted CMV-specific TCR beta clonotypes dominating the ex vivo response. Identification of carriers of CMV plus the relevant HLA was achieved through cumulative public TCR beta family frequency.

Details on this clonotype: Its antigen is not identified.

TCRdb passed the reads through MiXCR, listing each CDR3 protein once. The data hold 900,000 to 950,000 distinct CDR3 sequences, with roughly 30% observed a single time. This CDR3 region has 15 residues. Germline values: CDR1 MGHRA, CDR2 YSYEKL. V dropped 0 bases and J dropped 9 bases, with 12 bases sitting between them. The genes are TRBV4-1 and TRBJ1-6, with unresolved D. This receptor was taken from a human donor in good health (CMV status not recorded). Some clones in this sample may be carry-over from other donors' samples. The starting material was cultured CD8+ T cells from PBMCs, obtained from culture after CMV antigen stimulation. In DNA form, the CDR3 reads TGCGCCAGCAGCCAAGATAATCCGGGGAGTTCACCCCTCCACTTT. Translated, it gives CASSQDNPGSSPLHF.